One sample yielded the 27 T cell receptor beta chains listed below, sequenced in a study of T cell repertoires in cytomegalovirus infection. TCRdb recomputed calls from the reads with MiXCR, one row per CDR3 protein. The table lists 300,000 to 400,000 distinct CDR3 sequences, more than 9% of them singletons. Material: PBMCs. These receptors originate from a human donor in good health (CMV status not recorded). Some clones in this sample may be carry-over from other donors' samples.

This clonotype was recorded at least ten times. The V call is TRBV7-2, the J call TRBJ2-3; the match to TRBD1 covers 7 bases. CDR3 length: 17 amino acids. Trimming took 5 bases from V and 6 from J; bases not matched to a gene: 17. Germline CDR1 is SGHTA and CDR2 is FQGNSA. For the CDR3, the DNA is TGTGCCAGCAGCAACGTCTTACTGACGACAGGGTCGGATACGCAGTATTTT. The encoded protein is CASSNVLLTTGSDTQYF.

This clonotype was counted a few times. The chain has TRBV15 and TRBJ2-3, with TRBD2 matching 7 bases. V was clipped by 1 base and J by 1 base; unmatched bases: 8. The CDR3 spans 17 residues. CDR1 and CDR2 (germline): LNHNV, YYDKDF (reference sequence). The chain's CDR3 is CATSRAAGGGGTDTQYF. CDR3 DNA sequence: TGTGCCACCAGCAGAGCCGCTGGGGGGGGAGGCACAGATACGCAGTATTTT.

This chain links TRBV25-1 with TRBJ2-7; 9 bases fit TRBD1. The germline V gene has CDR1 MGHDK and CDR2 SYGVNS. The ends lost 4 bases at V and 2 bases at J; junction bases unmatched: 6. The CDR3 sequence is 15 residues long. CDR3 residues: CASSVDRGLPYEQYF. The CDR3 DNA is TGTGCCAGCAGTGTGGACAGGGGCCTACCCTACGAGCAGTACTTC.

The CDR3 region is CASSLGAYGYTF. CDR3 nucleotides: TGTGCCAGCAGCTTAGGGGCTTATGGCTACACCTTC. The chain recombines TRBV7-2 with TRBJ1-2; no firm D call. The CDR3 runs 12 residues. Trimming took 1 base from V and 5 from J, leaving 5 bases between them. Germline lookup yields CDR1 SGHTA and CDR2 FQGNSA.

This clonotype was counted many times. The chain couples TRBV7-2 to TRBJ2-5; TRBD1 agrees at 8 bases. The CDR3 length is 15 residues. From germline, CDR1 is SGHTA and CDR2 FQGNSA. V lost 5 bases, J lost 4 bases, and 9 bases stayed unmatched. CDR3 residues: CASSQGGTGGETQYF. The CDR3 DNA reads TGTGCCAGCAGCCAGGGTGGGACAGGAGGAGAGACCCAGTACTTC.

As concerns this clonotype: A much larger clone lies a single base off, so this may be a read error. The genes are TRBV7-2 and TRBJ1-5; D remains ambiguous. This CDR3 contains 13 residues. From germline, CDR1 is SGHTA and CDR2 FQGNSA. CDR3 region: CASSLQPNQPQLF. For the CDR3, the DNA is TGTGCCAGCAGCTTACAACCAAATCAGCCCCAGCTTTTT.

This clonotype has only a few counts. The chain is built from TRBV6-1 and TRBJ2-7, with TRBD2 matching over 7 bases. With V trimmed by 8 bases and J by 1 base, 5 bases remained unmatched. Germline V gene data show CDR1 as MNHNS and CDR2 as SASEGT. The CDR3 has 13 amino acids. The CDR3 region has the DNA TGTGCCAGCCGCCCCGGGGGGTCCTACGAGCAGTACTTC. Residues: CASRPGGSYEQYF.

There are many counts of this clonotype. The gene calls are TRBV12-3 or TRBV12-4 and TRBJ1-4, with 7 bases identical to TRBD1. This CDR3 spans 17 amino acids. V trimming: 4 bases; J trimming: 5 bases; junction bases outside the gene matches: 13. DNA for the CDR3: TGTGCCAGCAGTTCCTACTGGGAGGGACAGCTGAATGAAAAACTGTTTTTT. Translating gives CASSSYWEGQLNEKLFF.

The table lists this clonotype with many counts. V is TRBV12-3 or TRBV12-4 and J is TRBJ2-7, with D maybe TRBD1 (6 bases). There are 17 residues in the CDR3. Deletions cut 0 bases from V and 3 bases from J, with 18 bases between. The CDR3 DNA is TGTGCCAGCAGTTTAGCGACCGGTATAGGGGGTATCTACGAGCAGTACTTC. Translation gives CASSLATGIGGIYEQYF.

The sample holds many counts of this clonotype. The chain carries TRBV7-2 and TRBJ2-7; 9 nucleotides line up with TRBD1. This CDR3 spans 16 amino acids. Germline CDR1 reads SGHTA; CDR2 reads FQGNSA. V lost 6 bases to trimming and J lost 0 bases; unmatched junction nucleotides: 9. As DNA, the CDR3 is TGTGCCAGCAGGGGACCCGGGACAGGGATCTCCTACGAGCAGTACTTC. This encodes CASRGPGTGISYEQYF.

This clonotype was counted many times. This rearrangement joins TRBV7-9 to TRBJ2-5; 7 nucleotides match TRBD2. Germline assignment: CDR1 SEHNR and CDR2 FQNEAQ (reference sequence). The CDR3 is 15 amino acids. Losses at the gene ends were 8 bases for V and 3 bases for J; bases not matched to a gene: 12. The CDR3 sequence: CASGDPGLQKETQYF. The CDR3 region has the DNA TGTGCCAGCGGCGACCCGGGACTACAAAAAGAGACCCAGTACTTC.

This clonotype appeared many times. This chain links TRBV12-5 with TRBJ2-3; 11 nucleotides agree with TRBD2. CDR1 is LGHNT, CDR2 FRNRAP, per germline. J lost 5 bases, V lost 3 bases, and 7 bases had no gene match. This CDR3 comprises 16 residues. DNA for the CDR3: TGTGCTAGTGGTTTAGTAGCGGGGGGGCCTGGAGATACGCAGTATTTT. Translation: CASGLVAGGPGDTQYF.

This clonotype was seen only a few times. Here the CDR3 DNA reads TGCAGTGCTAGAGGGGGGGGGTCCCTAACCTCAAAGACAGGGCAGCAGTACTTC. This gives the protein CSARGGGSLTSKTGQQYF. The V call is TRBV20-1, the J call TRBJ2-7; perhaps D is TRBD1 or TRBD2 (7 bases each). The CDR3 sequence is 18 residues long. Germline V lookup: CDR1 DFQATT, CDR2 SNEGSKA (reference sequence). Trimming pared 1 base from V and 8 bases from J, leaving 30 bases between.

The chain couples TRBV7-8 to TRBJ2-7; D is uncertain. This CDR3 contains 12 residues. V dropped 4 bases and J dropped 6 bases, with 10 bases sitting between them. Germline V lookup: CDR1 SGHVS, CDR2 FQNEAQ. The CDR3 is CASSSPPVEQYF. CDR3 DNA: TGTGCCAGCAGCTCCCCCCCCGTCGAGCAGTACTTC. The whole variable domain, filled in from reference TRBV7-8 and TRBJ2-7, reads GAGVSQSPRYKVAKRGQDVALRCDPISGHVSLFWYQQALGQGPEFLTYFQNEAQLDKSGLPSDRFFAERPEGSVSTLKIQRTQQEDSAVYLCASSSPPVEQYFGPGTRLTVT.

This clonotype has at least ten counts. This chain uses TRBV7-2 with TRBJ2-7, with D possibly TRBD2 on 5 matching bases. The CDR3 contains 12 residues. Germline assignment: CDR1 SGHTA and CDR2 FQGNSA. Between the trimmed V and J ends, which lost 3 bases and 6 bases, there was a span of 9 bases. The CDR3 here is CASSLGSAEQYF. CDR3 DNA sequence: TGTGCCAGCAGCTTGGGGAGTGCCGAGCAGTACTTC. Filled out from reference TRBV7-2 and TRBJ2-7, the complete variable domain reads GAGVSQSPSNKVTEKGKDVELRCDPISGHTALYWYRQSLGQGLEFLIYFQGNSAPDKSGLPSDRFSAERTGGSVSTLTIQRTQQEDSAVYLCASSLGSAEQYFGPGTRLTVT.

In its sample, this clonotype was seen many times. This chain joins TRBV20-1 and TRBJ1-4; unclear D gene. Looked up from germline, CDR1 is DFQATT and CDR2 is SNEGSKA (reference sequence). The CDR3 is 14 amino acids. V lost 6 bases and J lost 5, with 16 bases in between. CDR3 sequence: CSALSGVSNEKLFF. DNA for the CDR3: TGCAGTGCCTTATCCGGGGTTTCGAATGAAAAACTGTTTTTT.

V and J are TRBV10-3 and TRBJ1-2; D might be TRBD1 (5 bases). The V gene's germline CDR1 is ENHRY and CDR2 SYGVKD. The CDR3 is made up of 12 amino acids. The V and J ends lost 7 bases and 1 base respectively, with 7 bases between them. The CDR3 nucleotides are TGTGCCATCAAGGACAATAACTATGGCTACACCTTC. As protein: CAIKDNNYGYTF.

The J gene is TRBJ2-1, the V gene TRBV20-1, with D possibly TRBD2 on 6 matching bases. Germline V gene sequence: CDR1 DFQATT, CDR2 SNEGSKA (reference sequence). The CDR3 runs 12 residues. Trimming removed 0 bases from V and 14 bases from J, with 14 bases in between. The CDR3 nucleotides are TGCAGTGCTAGAGACCCTCGGGGACTGGAGTTCTTC. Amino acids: CSARDPRGLEFF.

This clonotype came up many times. The CDR3 is CASSLDGTAYNEQFF. Written as DNA, the CDR3 is TGTGCCAGCAGCTTAGATGGGACAGCATACAATGAGCAGTTCTTC. The chain recombines TRBV7-2 with TRBJ2-1; 7 bases line up with TRBD1. The ends lost 1 base at V and 4 bases at J; junction bases unmatched: 4. From germline, CDR1 is SGHTA and CDR2 FQGNSA. The CDR3 is 15 residues long.

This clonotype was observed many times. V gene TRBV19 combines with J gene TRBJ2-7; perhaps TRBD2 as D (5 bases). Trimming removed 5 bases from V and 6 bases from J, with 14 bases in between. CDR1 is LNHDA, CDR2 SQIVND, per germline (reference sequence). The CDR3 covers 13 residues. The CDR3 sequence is CASSAQTRGEQYF. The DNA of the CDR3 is TGTGCCAGTAGTGCTCAAACTAGAGGCGAGCAGTACTTC.

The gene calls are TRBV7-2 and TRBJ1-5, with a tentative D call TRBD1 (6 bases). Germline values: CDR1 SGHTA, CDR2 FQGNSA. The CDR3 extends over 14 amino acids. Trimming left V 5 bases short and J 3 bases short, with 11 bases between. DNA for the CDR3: TGTGCCAGCAGCACAAGACAGGCCAATCAGCCCCAGCATTTT. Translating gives CASSTRQANQPQHF.

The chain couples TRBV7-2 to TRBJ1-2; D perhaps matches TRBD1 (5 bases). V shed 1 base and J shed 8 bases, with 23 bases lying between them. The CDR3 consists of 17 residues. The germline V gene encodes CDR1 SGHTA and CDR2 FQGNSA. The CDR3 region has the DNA TGTGCCAGCAGCTTAGTAGGAACAGGCCTTGTCGGGAAGGGCTACACCTTC. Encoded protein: CASSLVGTGLVGKGYTF.

The CDR3 here is CASTMGLAGGPQETQYF. CDR3 nucleotides: TGTGCCAGCACCATGGGACTAGCGGGAGGTCCCCAAGAGACCCAGTACTTC. The chain uses TRBV5-4 and TRBJ2-5; 15 nucleotides align to TRBD2. Germline assignment: CDR1 SGHNT and CDR2 YYREEE (reference sequence). V shed 6 bases, J shed 1 base, and the junction held 7 bases outside the gene matches. The CDR3 has 17 amino acids.

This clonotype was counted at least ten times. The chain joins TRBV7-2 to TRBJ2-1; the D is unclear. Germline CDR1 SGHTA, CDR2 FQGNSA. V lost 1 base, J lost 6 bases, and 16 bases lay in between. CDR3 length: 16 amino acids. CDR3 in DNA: TGTGCCAGCAGCTTAGGAATCCCACCGACCGGCAATGAGCAGTTCTTC. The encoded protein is CASSLGIPPTGNEQFF.

The chain's CDR3 is CASSLLRDEQPQHF. CDR3 bases: TGTGCCAGCTCACTCCTCAGGGACGAACAGCCCCAGCATTTT. The chain recombines TRBV18 with TRBJ1-5; weak D call: TRBD1 (5 bases). Trimming removed 4 bases from V and 7 bases from J, with 14 bases in between. The germline V gene encodes CDR1 KGHSH and CDR2 LQKENI. The CDR3 runs to 14 residues. Full variable domain (rest looked up from reference TRBV18 and TRBJ1-5): NAGVMQNPRHLVRRRGQEARLRCSPMKGHSHVYWYRQLPEEGLKFMVYLQKENIIDESGMPKERFSAEFPKEGPSILRIQQVVRGDSAAYFCASSLLRDEQPQHFGDGTRLSIL.

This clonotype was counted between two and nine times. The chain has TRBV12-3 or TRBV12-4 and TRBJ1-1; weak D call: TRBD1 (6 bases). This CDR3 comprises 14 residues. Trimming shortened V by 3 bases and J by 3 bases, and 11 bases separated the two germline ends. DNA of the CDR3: TGTGCCAGCAGTTTGCGGGACACCCACACTGAAGCTTTCTTT. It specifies CASSLRDTHTEAFF.

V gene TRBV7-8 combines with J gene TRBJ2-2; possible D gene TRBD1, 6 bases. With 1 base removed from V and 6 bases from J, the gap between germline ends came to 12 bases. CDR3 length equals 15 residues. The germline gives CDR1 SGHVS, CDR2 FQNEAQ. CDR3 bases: TGTGCCAGCAGCTTAGTTCCAGGGGCATCCGGGGAGCTGTTTTTT. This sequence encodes CASSLVPGASGELFF.